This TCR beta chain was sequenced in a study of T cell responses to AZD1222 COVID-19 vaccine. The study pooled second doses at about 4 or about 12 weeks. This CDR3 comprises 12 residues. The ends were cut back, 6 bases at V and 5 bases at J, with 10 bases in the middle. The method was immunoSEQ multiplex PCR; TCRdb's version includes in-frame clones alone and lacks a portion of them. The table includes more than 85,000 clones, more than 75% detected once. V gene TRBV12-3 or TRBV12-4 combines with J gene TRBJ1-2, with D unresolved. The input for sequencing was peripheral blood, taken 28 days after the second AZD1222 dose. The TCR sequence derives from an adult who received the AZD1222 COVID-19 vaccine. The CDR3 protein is CASSRIWYGYTF. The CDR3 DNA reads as TGTGCCAGCAGCCGGATTTGGTATGGCTACACCTTC.